These 28 T cell receptor beta chains were sequenced from one sample in a study of T cells in localized non-small cell lung cancer. Repertoires were generated with immunoSEQ multiplex PCR, while TCRdb's copy carries only in-frame clones and drops some. The sample lists fewer than 95,000 clones; approximately 91% were seen once. Sequenced material: PBMCs, taken before any cancer treatment. All receptors come from a woman aged 40-70 years with stage II squamous cell lung carcinoma.

This clone was seen only once. The V gene is TRBV28, the J gene TRBJ1-2; D gene uncertain. The CDR3 contains 11 residues. Trimming took 2 bases from V and 8 from J, leaving 6 bases between them. The V gene's germline CDR1 is MDHEN and CDR2 SYDVKM. The CDR3 loop reads CASSLGGGYTF. The CDR3, as DNA: TGTGCCAGCAGTTTAGGCGGCGGCTACACCTTC.

V gene TRBV12-5 combines with J gene TRBJ2-5; 11 bases line up with TRBD1. V lost 3 bases to trimming and J lost 5 bases; unmatched junction nucleotides: 5. Looked up from germline, CDR1 is LGHNT and CDR2 is FRNRAP. The CDR3 runs to 15 residues. CDR3 amino acids: CASGFWDRGKETQYF. In nucleotides, the CDR3 is TGTGCTAGTGGTTTCTGGGACAGGGGGAAGGAGACCCAGTACTTC.

This clone was seen just once. This chain links TRBV6-6 with TRBJ1-1; no clear D gene. V lost 8 bases to trimming and J lost 1 base, with 8 bases between them. The CDR3 sequence is 12 residues long. Germline CDR1 and CDR2: MNHNY and SVGAGI (reference sequence). CDR3 DNA sequence: TGTGCCAGCGAACGGGGGAACACTGAAGCTTTCTTT. Protein product: CASERGNTEAFF.

The chain has TRBV7-8 and TRBJ2-1; no reliable D call. Per germline, CDR1 SGHVS and CDR2 FQNEAQ. The CDR3 sequence is 16 residues long. V shed 0 bases and J shed 6 bases, with 15 bases lying between them. The CDR3 region is CASSLAWELASNEQFF. The CDR3, as DNA: TGTGCCAGCAGCTTAGCGTGGGAACTGGCAAGCAATGAGCAGTTCTTC.

This clone was seen only once. The rearrangement uses TRBV2 and TRBJ1-1; D possibly corresponds to TRBD1 (5 bases). The CDR3 has 15 amino acids. V was clipped by 4 bases and J by 4 bases, with 16 bases between them. CDR1 is SNHLY, CDR2 FYNNEI, per germline. The CDR3 region has the DNA TGTGCCAGCAGTGGGGGCCAAAGGGGCATCACTGAAGCTTTCTTT. Translated: CASSGGQRGITEAFF. Filled out from reference TRBV2 and TRBJ1-1, the complete variable domain reads EPEVTQTPSHQVTQMGQEVILRCVPISNHLYFYWYRQILGQKVEFLVSFYNNEISEKSEIFDDQFSVERPDGSNFTLKIRSTKLEDSAMYFCASSGGQRGITEAFFGQGTRLTVV.

The gene calls are TRBV7-2 and TRBJ2-7, with a tentative D call TRBD1 (6 bases). Germline CDR1 SGHTA, CDR2 FQGNSA. Deletions cut 11 bases from V and 3 bases from J, with 17 bases between. The CDR3 length is 13 residues. In nucleotides, the CDR3 is TGTGCCTCCAGGGATGGCAGGGGCTACGAGCAGTACTTC. Protein sequence: CASRDGRGYEQYF.

The chain combines TRBV6-1 with TRBJ2-7; D may be TRBD2 (6 bases). This CDR3 is 11 amino acids long. Trimming took off 6 bases at V and 10 bases at J, with 13 bases between the two ends. Germline V gives CDR1 MNHNS, CDR2 SASEGT. For the CDR3, the DNA is TGTGCCAGCAGAGAGGGTGGGACTCAGTACTTC. It translates to CASREGGTQYF.

This chain uses TRBV19 with TRBJ1-5, with TRBD1 matching over 9 bases. V shed 8 bases and J 7 bases; nucleotides not matched to a gene: 9. Germline V gene lookup returns CDR1 LNHDA and CDR2 SQIVND (reference sequence). CDR3 length: 14 residues. The CDR3 here is CASGDRASSQPQHF. The CDR3 region has the DNA TGTGCCAGTGGGGACAGGGCAAGTAGCCAGCCCCAGCATTTT.

The chain is built from TRBV7-9 and TRBJ2-7; 8 bases are a match to TRBD2. In germline, CDR1 is SEHNR, CDR2 FQNEAQ (reference sequence). This CDR3 is 15 amino acids long. V lost 1 base, J lost 2 bases, and 4 bases stayed unmatched. The CDR3 DNA is TGTGCCAGCAGCTTAGGACTAGCGAAAGCCTACGAGCAGTACTTC. Its translation: CASSLGLAKAYEQYF.

This clone was counted a single time. This sequence joins TRBV7-8 and TRBJ2-1; 15 positions match TRBD2. Germline V gives CDR1 SGHVS, CDR2 FQNEAQ. V gave up 5 bases and J gave up 6 bases; unmatched junction bases: 5. The length of the CDR3 is 16 residues. Here the CDR3 reads CASSRTGLAGGNEQFF. Here the CDR3 DNA reads TGTGCCAGCAGCCGAACGGGACTAGCGGGGGGCAATGAGCAGTTCTTC.

The chain employs TRBV4-1 and TRBJ2-7; TRBD2 is a possible D gene (6 bases). The CDR3 covers 15 residues. Germline loops: CDR1 MGHRA, CDR2 YSYEKL. V was pared by 1 base and J by 3 bases, with 13 bases between. The DNA of the CDR3 is TGCGCCAGCAGCCAAGGAGCGGGTCGCGTCTACGAGCAGTACTTC. Translated, it gives CASSQGAGRVYEQYF.

The rearrangement links TRBV19 to TRBJ1-3; D is undetermined. The germline V and J ends were trimmed by 3 bases and 0 bases, with 6 bases remaining between them. This CDR3 region has 14 residues. Germline V CDR1 and CDR2: LNHDA, SQIVND (reference sequence). In DNA, the CDR3 is TGTGCCAGTAGTATGAGGACCTCTGGAAACACCATATATTTT. As protein: CASSMRTSGNTIYF.

This clone was recorded a few times. The CDR3 loop reads CASSLGSNYGYTF. The CDR3 DNA reads as TGTGCCAGCAGCTTGGGCTCTAACTATGGCTACACCTTC. The chain carries TRBV5-4 and TRBJ1-2; D unresolved. Germline CDR1 SGHNT, CDR2 YYREEE (reference sequence). Trimming took off 0 bases at V and 0 bases at J, with 3 bases between the two ends. CDR3 length equals 13 residues.

The chain recombines TRBV25-1 with TRBJ1-2; tentative D call: TRBD1 (6 bases). From germline, CDR1 is MGHDK and CDR2 SYGVNS. V lost 4 bases to trimming and J lost 6 bases, with 12 bases between them. The CDR3 covers 13 residues. CDR3 amino acids: CASSAGVFDGYTF. For the CDR3, the DNA is TGTGCCAGCAGTGCAGGGGTTTTTGATGGCTACACCTTC.

This clone was picked up one time. The V gene is TRBV28, the J gene TRBJ1-2, with D maybe TRBD1 (5 bases). Per the germline V gene, CDR1 is MDHEN and CDR2 is SYDVKM. The ends were cut back, 3 bases at V and 3 bases at J, with 8 bases in the middle. The CDR3 is 13 residues long. The CDR3 DNA reads as TGTGCCAGCAGTTTTGTGGGGGACTATGGCTACACCTTC. It is translated as CASSFVGDYGYTF.

CDR3 coding DNA: TGTGCCAGCAGCAAGTCGTCAGGGTATATGAATGGCTACACCTTC. It is translated as CASSKSSGYMNGYTF. The chain uses TRBV28 and TRBJ1-2; perhaps TRBD1 as D (5 bases). CDR1 is MDHEN and CDR2 is SYDVKM in the germline V gene. This CDR3 is built from 15 residues. Trimming took 6 bases from V and 6 from J, leaving 20 bases between them.

The V and J genes are TRBV18 and TRBJ2-3; TRBD2 agrees at 13 bases. The CDR3 runs 17 residues. The V segment lost 2 bases and the J segment 7 bases; nucleotides outside the gene matches: 9. The germline CDR1 and CDR2 sequences are KGHSH and LQKENI. This CDR3 is CASSPISTSGRAHTQYF. As DNA, the CDR3 is TGTGCCAGCTCACCAATTTCCACTAGCGGGAGGGCCCATACGCAGTATTTT. The whole variable domain, filled in from reference TRBV18 and TRBJ2-3, reads NAGVMQNPRHLVRRRGQEARLRCSPMKGHSHVYWYRQLPEEGLKFMVYLQKENIIDESGMPKERFSAEFPKEGPSILRIQQVVRGDSAAYFCASSPISTSGRAHTQYFGPGTRLTVL.

The rearrangement joins TRBV2 to TRBJ2-7, with D hard to call. CDR1 is SNHLY, CDR2 FYNNEI, per germline. The CDR3 has 12 residues. The ends were cut back, 8 bases at V and 9 bases at J, with 17 bases in the middle. The CDR3: CASGSDSVGQYF. CDR3 DNA sequence: TGTGCCAGCGGCTCTGACTCTGTCGGGCAGTACTTC.

This sequence joins TRBV6-5 and TRBJ2-3; D uncertain. The CDR3 is 11 amino acids. The V end was cut by 8 bases, the J end by 6 bases, with 9 bases between. The germline V gene has CDR1 MNHEY and CDR2 SVGAGI. The CDR3 protein is CASSRYDTQYF. In DNA form, the CDR3 reads TGTGCCAGCTCGCGGTACGATACGCAGTATTTT.

The V call is TRBV29-1, the J call TRBJ2-1, with 11 bases matching TRBD2. With V trimmed by 5 bases and J by 6 bases, 9 bases remained unmatched. The V gene's germline CDR1 is SQVTM and CDR2 ANQGSEA. The CDR3 extends over 15 amino acids. CDR3 residues: CSVTTIAGGLNEQFF. The DNA of the CDR3 is TGCAGCGTTACAACCATAGCGGGAGGGCTCAATGAGCAGTTCTTC.

The chain joins TRBV5-4 to TRBJ1-1, with D possibly being TRBD1 (5 bases). Trimming stripped 1 base from V and 5 bases from J, with 12 bases between. CDR3 length: 14 residues. Germline CDR1 SGHNT, CDR2 YYREEE (reference sequence). The CDR3 DNA follows: TGTGCCAGCAGCTTGAGGGGCCGGGGGACTGAAGCTTTCTTT. Its translation: CASSLRGRGTEAFF. The complete variable domain, with remaining parts taken from reference TRBV5-4 and TRBJ1-1, reads ETGVTQSPTHLIKTRGQQVTLRCSSQSGHNTVSWYQQALGQGPQFIFQYYREEENGRGNFPPRFSGLQFPNYSSELNVNALELDDSALYLCASSLRGRGTEAFFGQGTRLTVV.

The chain combines TRBV28 with TRBJ2-3, with a tentative D call TRBD2 (6 bases). Germline V gene data show CDR1 as MDHEN and CDR2 as SYDVKM. V lost 5 bases and J lost 6, with 15 bases in between. CDR3 length: 14 amino acids. CDR3 amino acids: CASSLALRRDTQYF. Here the CDR3 DNA reads TGTGCCAGCAGTCTAGCGTTGCGAAGGGATACGCAGTATTTT.

This rearrangement joins TRBV4-2 to TRBJ1-4; TRBD1 matches at 9 bases. This CDR3 comprises 14 residues. Germline values: CDR1 LGHNA, CDR2 YNFKEQ. Trimming cost V 5 bases and J 5 bases; bases outside gene matches: 3. The CDR3 loop is CASSAGQGNEKLFF. The CDR3 bases are TGTGCCAGCAGCGCGGGACAGGGCAATGAAAAACTGTTTTTT.

The chain combines TRBV6-1 with TRBJ1-6, with D maybe TRBD1 (5 bases). Germline CDR1 MNHNS, CDR2 SASEGT. This CDR3 is built from 16 residues. The germline V and J ends were trimmed by 4 bases and 3 bases, with 13 bases remaining between them. CDR3 loop: CASSGSGGVYNSPLHF. The CDR3 region has the DNA TGTGCCAGCAGTGGCAGCGGAGGGGTCTATAATTCACCCCTCCACTTT.

The chain links TRBV14 to TRBJ2-3, with TRBD2 matching 11 bases. Germline V gene lookup returns CDR1 SGHDN and CDR2 FVKESK. V lost 1 base, J lost 8 bases, and 2 bases stayed unmatched. The CDR3 loop spans 14 amino acids. The CDR3 loop is CASSQALAGGTQYF. CDR3 sequence (DNA): TGTGCCAGCAGCCAAGCTCTAGCGGGAGGTACGCAGTATTTT.

V and J are TRBV6-1 and TRBJ2-3, with 8 bases aligning to TRBD2. The germline CDR1 and CDR2 sequences are MNHNS and SASEGT. V lost 4 bases to trimming and J lost 2 bases; unmatched junction nucleotides: 8. This CDR3 contains 16 residues. The CDR3: CASSGATSELTDTQYF. Here the CDR3 DNA reads TGTGCCAGCAGTGGGGCGACTAGCGAACTCACAGATACGCAGTATTTT.

This chain connects TRBV2 to TRBJ2-1; possibly TRBD1 or TRBD2 for D (5 bases each). The CDR3 is 16 residues long. Trimming took off 4 bases at V and 1 base at J, with 14 bases between the two ends. Germline-derived CDR1 and CDR2 are SNHLY and FYNNEI. The CDR3 nucleotides are TGTGCCAGCAGTGGCGGGCTCAGGGTTTCCTACAATGAGCAGTTCTTC. This translates into CASSGGLRVSYNEQFF.

V is TRBV19 and J is TRBJ2-7; tentatively, D is TRBD1 or TRBD2 (5 bases each). Germline CDR1 LNHDA, CDR2 SQIVND (reference sequence). The V and J ends lost 5 bases and 11 bases respectively, with 19 bases between them. The length of the CDR3 is 13 residues. CDR3 nucleotide sequence: TGTGCCAGTAGTCCGTCAGTGGGGGAGACGGAGTACTTC. It is translated as CASSPSVGETEYF. The variable domain in full, with the rest retrieved from reference TRBV19 and TRBJ2-7, is DGGITQSPKYLFRKEGQNVTLSCEQNLNHDAMYWYRQDPGQGLRLIYYSQIVNDFQKGDIAEGYSVSREKKESFPLTVTSAQKNPTAFYLCASSPSVGETEYFGPGTRLTVT.